One and the same sample provided the 18 T cell receptor beta chains below, sequenced in a study of cytomegalovirus exposure and HLA in healthy donors. Assay: immunoSEQ multiplex PCR; the TCRdb copy retains only in-frame clones and omits some. The top ten hold over 8.5% of the sample, which has about 150,000 clones, about 91% seen once. The sample comprised PBMCs. All receptors come from a woman aged 18-29 years in good health and CMV-seropositive.

J is TRBJ2-1 and V is TRBV7-9, with 10 bases aligning to TRBD1. CDR3 length equals 16 residues. V was clipped by 2 bases and J by 9 bases; unmatched bases: 10. The V gene's germline CDR1 is SEHNR and CDR2 FQNEAQ (reference sequence). This CDR3 reads CASSLSPGQGHGEQFF. The CDR3, as DNA: TGTGCCAGCAGCTTAAGTCCGGGACAGGGGCACGGTGAGCAGTTCTTC.

As for this clone: A read error may account for a junction end that differs from germline. The rearrangement joins TRBV20-1 to TRBJ1-2, with TRBD1 as a possible D gene (5 bases). Germline V gene sequence: CDR1 DFQATT, CDR2 SNEGSKA (reference sequence). The CDR3 is 10 residues long. This CDR3 reads CSARERTLIF. DNA for the CDR3: TGCAGTGCTAGAGAGAGGACATTAATCTTC.

The chain recombines TRBV2 with TRBJ2-3; 16 bases map to TRBD2. From germline, CDR1 is SNHLY and CDR2 FYNNEI. This CDR3 comprises 14 residues. The trim removed 4 bases at V and 11 bases at J, leaving 3 bases unmatched. For the CDR3, the DNA is TGTGCCAGCAGTGCGGGACTAGCGGGGGGGCAGCAGTATTTT. Amino acids: CASSAGLAGGQQYF.

The chain employs TRBV7-9 and TRBJ1-1; D is ambiguous. This CDR3 region has 14 residues. Germline assignment: CDR1 SEHNR and CDR2 FQNEAQ (reference sequence). The V end lost 6 bases, the J end lost 3 bases, and 14 bases lay between the germline ends. The CDR3 loop reads CASRLGPRDTEAFF. CDR3 DNA: TGTGCCAGCAGGCTCGGACCGAGGGACACTGAAGCTTTCTTT.

The chain recombines TRBV7-8 with TRBJ2-2; 8 nucleotides match TRBD2. This CDR3 contains 17 residues. With 5 bases clipped from V and 0 bases from J, the junction kept 8 bases outside the gene matches. In germline, CDR1 is SGHVS, CDR2 FQNEAQ. In DNA form, the CDR3 reads TGTGCCAGCAGCCGAGATCGGGGGGGTGCGAACACCGGGGAGCTGTTTTTT. Protein product: CASSRDRGGANTGELFF. Filled out from reference TRBV7-8 and TRBJ2-2, the complete variable domain reads GAGVSQSPRYKVAKRGQDVALRCDPISGHVSLFWYQQALGQGPEFLTYFQNEAQLDKSGLPSDRFFAERPEGSVSTLKIQRTQQEDSAVYLCASSRDRGGANTGELFFGEGSRLTVL.

The chain joins TRBV6-1 to TRBJ1-1; 8 bases agree with TRBD1. This CDR3 region has 14 residues. Trimming removed 2 bases from V and 6 bases from J; junction bases left unmatched: 5. CDR1 MNHNS and CDR2 SASEGT come from the germline V gene. The chain's CDR3 is CASSEPLTGAEAFF. DNA of the CDR3: TGTGCCAGCAGTGAACCCTTGACAGGGGCTGAAGCTTTCTTT.

V gene TRBV4-1 combines with J gene TRBJ2-7; 11 nucleotides match TRBD2. Trimming removed 0 bases from V and 3 bases from J; junction bases left unmatched: 1. Germline V lookup: CDR1 MGHRA, CDR2 YSYEKL. The CDR3 length is 15 residues. The CDR3, as DNA: TGCGCCAGCAGCCAAGAACTAGCGGGGGTCTACGAGCAGTACTTC. As protein: CASSQELAGVYEQYF.

This clone was observed once. The chain carries TRBV6-5 and TRBJ1-3, with D unclear. Per germline, CDR1 MNHEY and CDR2 SVGAGI. V lost 7 bases and J lost 1, with 11 bases in between. This CDR3 is 14 amino acids long. CDR3 sequence reads: CASTPTLSGNTIYF. CDR3 nucleotide sequence: TGTGCCAGCACTCCTACGCTTTCTGGAAACACCATATATTTT.

There are a few counts of this clone. The chain links TRBV19 to TRBJ2-5; TRBD1 matches 8 bases. The germline V gene encodes CDR1 LNHDA and CDR2 SQIVND (reference sequence). With 6 bases clipped from V and 5 bases from J, the junction kept 14 bases outside the gene matches. The CDR3 sequence is 16 residues long. The chain's CDR3 is CASSISGQGAMETQYF. In DNA form, the CDR3 reads TGTGCCAGTAGCATATCCGGGCAGGGGGCAATGGAGACCCAGTACTTC.

The chain couples TRBV4-1 to TRBJ2-1; D possibly corresponds to TRBD1 (5 bases). The CDR3 is 15 amino acids. Per germline, CDR1 MGHRA and CDR2 YSYEKL. V was clipped by 2 bases and J by 4 bases, with 12 bases between them. This chain's CDR3 is CASSQRQNSYNEQFF. CDR3 nucleotides: TGCGCCAGCAGCCAAAGACAGAATTCGTACAATGAGCAGTTCTTC.

The chain has TRBV6-5 and TRBJ2-1; 8 nucleotides line up with TRBD2. J was trimmed by 7 bases and V by 9 bases; bases with no gene match: 11. Looked up from germline, CDR1 is MNHEY and CDR2 is SVGAGI. This CDR3 comprises 14 residues. CDR3 sequence reads: CASERGGPGNEQFF. CDR3 DNA sequence: TGTGCCAGTGAACGGGGGGGGCCCGGGAATGAGCAGTTCTTC.

V gene TRBV6-6 combines with J gene TRBJ2-5, with D possibly being TRBD2 (6 bases). The V gene lost 2 bases and the J gene lost 14 bases, with 18 bases spanning the gap. This CDR3 is built from 13 residues. CDR1 MNHNY and CDR2 SVGAGI come from the germline V gene (reference sequence). The CDR3 loop reads CASSYRYGGIQYF. For the CDR3, the DNA is TGTGCCAGCAGTTACCGTTATGGGGGGATTCAATACTTC.

This chain joins TRBV27 and TRBJ1-1, with 9 bases lining up with TRBD1. Germline CDR1 reads MNHEY; CDR2 reads SMNVEV (reference sequence). This CDR3 region has 12 residues. With 5 bases clipped from V and 8 bases from J, the junction kept 3 bases outside the gene matches. CDR3 loop: CASSLGTGEAFF. The DNA of the CDR3 is TGTGCCAGCAGTCTCGGGACAGGGGAAGCTTTCTTT.

CDR3 residues: CASSEQRADNGYTF. The DNA for the CDR3 is TGTGCCAGCAGTGAACAGAGGGCAGATAATGGCTACACCTTC. The V gene is TRBV6-1, the J gene TRBJ1-2, with D uncertain. The length of the CDR3 is 14 residues. Germline CDR1 reads MNHNS; CDR2 reads SASEGT. Trimming pared 2 bases from V and 6 bases from J, leaving 13 bases between.

The J gene is TRBJ2-7, the V gene TRBV7-9; no reliable D call. The CDR3 runs 16 residues. Trimming shortened V by 4 bases and J by 4 bases, and 20 bases separated the two germline ends. Per germline, CDR1 SEHNR and CDR2 FQNEAQ (reference sequence). The CDR3 DNA sequence: TGTGCCAGCAGCTCCCCCCCTCGGTATATCGGGTACGAGCAGTACTTC. Amino acids: CASSSPPRYIGYEQYF. Full variable domain (outside the CDR3, taken from reference TRBV7-9 and TRBJ2-7): DTGVSQNPRHKITKRGQNVTFRCDPISEHNRLYWYRQTLGQGPEFLTYFQNEAQLEKSRLLSDRFSAERPKGSFSTLEIQRTEQGDSAMYLCASSSPPRYIGYEQYFGPGTRLTVT.

The CDR3 here is CASSQQGTSDYGYTF. The CDR3 DNA sequence: TGCGCCAGCAGCCAACAGGGGACCAGTGACTATGGCTACACCTTC. The chain uses TRBV4-1 and TRBJ1-2; the D gene is possibly TRBD1 (6 bases). Trimming pared 2 bases from V and 3 bases from J, leaving 13 bases between. The CDR3 loop spans 15 amino acids. The germline V gene encodes CDR1 MGHRA and CDR2 YSYEKL.

V and J are TRBV5-1 and TRBJ2-3, with 10 bases matching TRBD2. Trimming cost V 0 bases and J 9 bases; bases outside gene matches: 4. Germline CDR1 SGHRS, CDR2 YFSETQ. The length of the CDR3 is 14 residues. The CDR3 spells CASSLGLAGVTQYF. CDR3 DNA: TGCGCCAGCAGCTTGGGGCTAGCGGGGGTCACGCAGTATTTT.

CDR3 in amino acids: CASSLTSSNEKLFF. As DNA, the CDR3 is TGTGCCAGCAGCCTAACGTCCTCTAATGAAAAACTGTTTTTT. The V gene is TRBV7-6, the J gene TRBJ1-4, with D uncertain. The CDR3 runs to 14 residues. Germline V gene data show CDR1 as SGHVS and CDR2 as FNYEAQ. Trimming took off 5 bases at V and 3 bases at J, with 10 bases between the two ends.